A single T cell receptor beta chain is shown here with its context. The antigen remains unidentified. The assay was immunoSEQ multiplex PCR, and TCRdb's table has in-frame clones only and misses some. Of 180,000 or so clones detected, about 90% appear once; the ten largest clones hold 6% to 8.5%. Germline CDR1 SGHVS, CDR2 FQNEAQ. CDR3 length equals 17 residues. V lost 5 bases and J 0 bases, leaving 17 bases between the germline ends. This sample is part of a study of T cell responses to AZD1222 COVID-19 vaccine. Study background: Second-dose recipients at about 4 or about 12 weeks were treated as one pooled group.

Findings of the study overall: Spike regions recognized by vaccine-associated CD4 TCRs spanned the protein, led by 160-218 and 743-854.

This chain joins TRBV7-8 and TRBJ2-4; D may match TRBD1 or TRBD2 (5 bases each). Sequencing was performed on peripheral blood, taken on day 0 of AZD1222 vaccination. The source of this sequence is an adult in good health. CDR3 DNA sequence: TGTGCCAGCAGCGCTCGGGACGGCTGGTTAGCCAAAAACATTCAGTACTTC. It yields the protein CASSARDGWLAKNIQYF.